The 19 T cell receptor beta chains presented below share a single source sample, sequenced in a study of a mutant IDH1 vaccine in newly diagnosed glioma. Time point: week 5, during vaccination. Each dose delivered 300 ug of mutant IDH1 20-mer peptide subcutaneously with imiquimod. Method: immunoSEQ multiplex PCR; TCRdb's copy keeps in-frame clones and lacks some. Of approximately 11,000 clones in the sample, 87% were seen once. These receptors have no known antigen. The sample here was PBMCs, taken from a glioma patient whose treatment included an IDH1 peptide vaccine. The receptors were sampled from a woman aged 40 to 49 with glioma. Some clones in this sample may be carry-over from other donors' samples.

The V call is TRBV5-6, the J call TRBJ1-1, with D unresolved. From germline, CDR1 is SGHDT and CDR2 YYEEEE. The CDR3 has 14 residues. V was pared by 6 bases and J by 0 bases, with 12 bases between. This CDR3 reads CASNLMTMNTEAFF. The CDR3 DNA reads TGTGCCAGCAACCTTATGACCATGAACACTGAAGCTTTCTTT.

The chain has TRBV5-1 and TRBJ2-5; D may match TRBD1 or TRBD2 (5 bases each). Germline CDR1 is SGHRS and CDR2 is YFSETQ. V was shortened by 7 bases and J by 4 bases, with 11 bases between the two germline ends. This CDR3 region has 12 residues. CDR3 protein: CASGAGGETQYF. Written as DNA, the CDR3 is TGCGCCAGCGGGGCAGGAGGAGAGACCCAGTACTTC.

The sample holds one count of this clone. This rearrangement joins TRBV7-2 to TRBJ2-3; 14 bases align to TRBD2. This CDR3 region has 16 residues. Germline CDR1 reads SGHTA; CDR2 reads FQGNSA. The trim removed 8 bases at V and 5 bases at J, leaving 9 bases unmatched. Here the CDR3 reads CASSGLAGEFGDTQYF. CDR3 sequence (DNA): TGTGCCAGCTCGGGACTAGCGGGAGAGTTCGGAGATACGCAGTATTTT.

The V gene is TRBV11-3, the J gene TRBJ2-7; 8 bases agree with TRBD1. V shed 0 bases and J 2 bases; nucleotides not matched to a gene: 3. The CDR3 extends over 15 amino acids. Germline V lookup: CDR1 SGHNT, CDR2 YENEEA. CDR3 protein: CASSLDSRGPYEQYF. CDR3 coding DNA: TGTGCCAGCAGCTTAGATTCCAGGGGGCCCTACGAGCAGTACTTC.

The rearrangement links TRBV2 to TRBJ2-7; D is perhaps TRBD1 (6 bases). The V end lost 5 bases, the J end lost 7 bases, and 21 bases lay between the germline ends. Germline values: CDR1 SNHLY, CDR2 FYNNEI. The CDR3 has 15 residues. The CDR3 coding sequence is TGTGCCAGCAGTCCTCGCGGGCAGCAGAGGGGGGAGCAGTACTTC. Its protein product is CASSPRGQQRGEQYF.

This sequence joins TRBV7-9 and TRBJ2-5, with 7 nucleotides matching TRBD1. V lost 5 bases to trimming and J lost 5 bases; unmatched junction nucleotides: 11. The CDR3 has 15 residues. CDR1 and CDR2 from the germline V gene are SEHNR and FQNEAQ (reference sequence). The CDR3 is CASSPRTGPGETQYF. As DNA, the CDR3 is TGTGCCAGCAGCCCCAGGACAGGCCCGGGGGAGACCCAGTACTTC.

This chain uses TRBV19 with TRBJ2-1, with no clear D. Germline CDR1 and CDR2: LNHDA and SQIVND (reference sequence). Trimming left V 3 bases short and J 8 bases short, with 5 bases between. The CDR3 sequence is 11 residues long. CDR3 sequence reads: CASSILYEQFF. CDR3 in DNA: TGTGCCAGTAGTATCCTGTATGAGCAGTTCTTC.

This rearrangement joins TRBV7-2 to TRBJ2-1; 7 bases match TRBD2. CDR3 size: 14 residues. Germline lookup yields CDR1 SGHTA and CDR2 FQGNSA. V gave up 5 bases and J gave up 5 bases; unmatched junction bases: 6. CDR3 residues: CASSIGGRDNEQFF. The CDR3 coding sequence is TGTGCCAGCAGCATCGGCGGGAGAGACAATGAGCAGTTCTTC.

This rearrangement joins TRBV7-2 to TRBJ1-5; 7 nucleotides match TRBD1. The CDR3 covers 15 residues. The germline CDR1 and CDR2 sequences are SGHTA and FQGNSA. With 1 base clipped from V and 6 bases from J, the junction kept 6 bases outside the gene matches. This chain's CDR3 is CASSLGRGGGQPQHF. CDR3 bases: TGTGCCAGCAGCTTAGGTCGAGGGGGCGGTCAGCCCCAGCATTTT. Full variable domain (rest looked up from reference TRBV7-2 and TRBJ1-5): GAGVSQSPSNKVTEKGKDVELRCDPISGHTALYWYRQSLGQGLEFLIYFQGNSAPDKSGLPSDRFSAERTGGSVSTLTIQRTQQEDSAVYLCASSLGRGGGQPQHFGDGTRLSIL.

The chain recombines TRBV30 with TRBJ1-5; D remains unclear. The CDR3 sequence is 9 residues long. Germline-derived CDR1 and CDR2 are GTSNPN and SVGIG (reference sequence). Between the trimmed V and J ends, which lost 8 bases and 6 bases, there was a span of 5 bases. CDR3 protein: CAGAQPQHF. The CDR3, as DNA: TGTGCCGGAGCTCAGCCCCAGCATTTT. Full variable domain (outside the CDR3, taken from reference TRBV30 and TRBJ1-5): SQTIHQWPATLVQPVGSPLSLECTVEGTSNPNLYWYRQAAGRGLQLLFYSVGIGQISSEVPQNLSASRPQDRQFILSSKKLLLSDSGFYLCAGAQPQHFGDGTRLSIL.

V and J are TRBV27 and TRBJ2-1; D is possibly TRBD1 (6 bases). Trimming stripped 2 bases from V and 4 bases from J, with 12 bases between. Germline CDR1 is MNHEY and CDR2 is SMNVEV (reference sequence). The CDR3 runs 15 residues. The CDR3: CASSLVAGDYNEQFF. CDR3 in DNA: TGTGCCAGCAGTTTAGTCGCAGGGGATTACAATGAGCAGTTCTTC.

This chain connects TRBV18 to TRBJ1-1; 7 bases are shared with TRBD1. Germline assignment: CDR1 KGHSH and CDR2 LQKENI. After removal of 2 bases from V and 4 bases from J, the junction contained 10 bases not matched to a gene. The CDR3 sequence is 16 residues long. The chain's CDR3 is CASSPFPDREGTEAFF. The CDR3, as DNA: TGTGCCAGCTCACCATTTCCCGACAGGGAGGGCACTGAAGCTTTCTTT.

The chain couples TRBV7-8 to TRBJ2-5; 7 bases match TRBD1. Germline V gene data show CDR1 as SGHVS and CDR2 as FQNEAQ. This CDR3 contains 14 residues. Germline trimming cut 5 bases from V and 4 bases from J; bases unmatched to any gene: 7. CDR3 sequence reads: CASSAYRGGETQYF. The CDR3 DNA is TGTGCCAGCAGCGCCTACAGGGGTGGAGAGACCCAGTACTTC.

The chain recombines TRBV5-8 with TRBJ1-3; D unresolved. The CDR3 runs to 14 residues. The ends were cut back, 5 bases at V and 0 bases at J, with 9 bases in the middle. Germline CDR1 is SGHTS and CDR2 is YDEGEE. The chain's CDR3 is CASRRGHSGNTIYF. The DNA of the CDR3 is TGTGCCAGCAGGCGCGGCCACTCTGGAAACACCATATATTTT.

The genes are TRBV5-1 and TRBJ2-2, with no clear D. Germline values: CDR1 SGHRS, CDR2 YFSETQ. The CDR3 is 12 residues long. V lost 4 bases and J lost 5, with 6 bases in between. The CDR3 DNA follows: TGCGCCAGCAGCGAATTAACCGGGGAGCTGTTTTTT. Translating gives CASSELTGELFF.

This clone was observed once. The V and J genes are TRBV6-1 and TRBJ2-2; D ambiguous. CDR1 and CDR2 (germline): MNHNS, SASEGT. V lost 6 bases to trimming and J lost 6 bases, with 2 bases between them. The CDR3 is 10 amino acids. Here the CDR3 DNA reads TGTGCCAGCAGGGCCGGGGAGCTGTTTTTT. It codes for CASRAGELFF.

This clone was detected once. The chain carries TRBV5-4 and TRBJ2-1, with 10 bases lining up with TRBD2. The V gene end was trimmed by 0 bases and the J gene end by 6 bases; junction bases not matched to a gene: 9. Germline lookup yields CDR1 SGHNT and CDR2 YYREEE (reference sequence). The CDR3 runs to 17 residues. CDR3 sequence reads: CASSLGGSGRRGNEQFF. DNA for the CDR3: TGTGCCAGCAGCTTGGGGGGTAGCGGGAGGAGGGGCAATGAGCAGTTCTTC.

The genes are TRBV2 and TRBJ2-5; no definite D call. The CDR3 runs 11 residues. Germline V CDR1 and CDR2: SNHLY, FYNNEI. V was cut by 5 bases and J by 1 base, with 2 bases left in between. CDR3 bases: TGTGCCAGCAGTCCCCAAGAGACCCAGTACTTC. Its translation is CASSPQETQYF. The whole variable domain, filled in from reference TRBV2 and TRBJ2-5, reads EPEVTQTPSHQVTQMGQEVILRCVPISNHLYFYWYRQILGQKVEFLVSFYNNEISEKSEIFDDQFSVERPDGSNFTLKIRSTKLEDSAMYFCASSPQETQYFGPGTRLLVL.

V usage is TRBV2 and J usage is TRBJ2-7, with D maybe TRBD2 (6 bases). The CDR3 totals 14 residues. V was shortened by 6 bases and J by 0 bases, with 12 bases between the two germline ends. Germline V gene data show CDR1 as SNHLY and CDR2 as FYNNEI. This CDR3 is CASSVLAVSYEQYF. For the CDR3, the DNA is TGTGCCAGCAGCGTATTAGCGGTCTCCTACGAGCAGTACTTC.